The clone carrying this TCR beta chain came up a few times. Its cognate antigen is unknown. This table comes from immunoSEQ multiplex PCR, and its TCRdb copy is limited to in-frame clones, with some not included. The table lists approximately 45,000 clones, almost 65% of them singletons. This entry comes from a study of radiotherapy plus CTLA-4 blockade in lung cancer. Overall study findings and caveats: Among reported predictors of response, early blood T cell clone dynamics with interferon-beta performed best.

CDR3 length: 16 amino acids. This specimen was peripheral blood, taken from a patient treated with radiotherapy plus ipilimumab. This clonotype was sampled from a human donor with non-small cell lung cancer who had a partial response to radiotherapy plus ipilimumab. The rearrangement joins TRBV1 to TRBJ2-1; the table's TRBD2 call for D was not verified on the DNA. TRBV1 is noted as a pseudogene. CDR3 sequence reads: CTSASLQRTNYNEQFF. CDR3 coding DNA: TGCACCAGCGCCTCCCTCCAGCGGACCAACTACAATGAGCAGTTCTTC.